This T cell receptor beta chain was sequenced during a study of T cells in Graves' hyperthyroidism and ophthalmopathy. Study in general: The initial diagnosis was the point when peripheral blood was collected, ahead of any treatment.

Trimming removed 0 bases at V and 5 bases at J, with 10 bases between. Germline-derived CDR1 and CDR2 are GTSNPN and SVGIG (reference sequence). This CDR3 is 13 amino acids long. The study, taken as a whole, reports: Expanded thyroid clonotypes (above 0.001) were mostly also found in blood.

Diagnoses used clinical symptoms, serum thyroxine and TRAb, thyroid ultrasound and orbital computed tomography. In this sample, this clonotype turned up many times. No antigen is known for it. Using RNA transcripts as the source, TCR beta CDR3 regions were amplified. Researchers ran a first-round RT-PCR on the TCR CDR3 using the HTBI primer set. TCRdb reprocessed the multiplex PCR reads via MiXCR and lists one record per CDR3 protein. This sample has 300,000 to 400,000 distinct CDR3 sequences; over 11% occur once, and the top ten carry roughly 24%. The source of this sequence is a woman aged 25 to 39 with Graves' hyperthyroidism. Sequencing was done on a sample of blood. The V gene is TRBV30, the J gene TRBJ2-5; D is tentatively TRBD1 or TRBD2 (5 bases each). The CDR3 protein is CAWSVGGVETQYF. The CDR3 DNA reads as TGTGCCTGGAGTGTTGGGGGTGTTGAGACCCAGTACTTC.